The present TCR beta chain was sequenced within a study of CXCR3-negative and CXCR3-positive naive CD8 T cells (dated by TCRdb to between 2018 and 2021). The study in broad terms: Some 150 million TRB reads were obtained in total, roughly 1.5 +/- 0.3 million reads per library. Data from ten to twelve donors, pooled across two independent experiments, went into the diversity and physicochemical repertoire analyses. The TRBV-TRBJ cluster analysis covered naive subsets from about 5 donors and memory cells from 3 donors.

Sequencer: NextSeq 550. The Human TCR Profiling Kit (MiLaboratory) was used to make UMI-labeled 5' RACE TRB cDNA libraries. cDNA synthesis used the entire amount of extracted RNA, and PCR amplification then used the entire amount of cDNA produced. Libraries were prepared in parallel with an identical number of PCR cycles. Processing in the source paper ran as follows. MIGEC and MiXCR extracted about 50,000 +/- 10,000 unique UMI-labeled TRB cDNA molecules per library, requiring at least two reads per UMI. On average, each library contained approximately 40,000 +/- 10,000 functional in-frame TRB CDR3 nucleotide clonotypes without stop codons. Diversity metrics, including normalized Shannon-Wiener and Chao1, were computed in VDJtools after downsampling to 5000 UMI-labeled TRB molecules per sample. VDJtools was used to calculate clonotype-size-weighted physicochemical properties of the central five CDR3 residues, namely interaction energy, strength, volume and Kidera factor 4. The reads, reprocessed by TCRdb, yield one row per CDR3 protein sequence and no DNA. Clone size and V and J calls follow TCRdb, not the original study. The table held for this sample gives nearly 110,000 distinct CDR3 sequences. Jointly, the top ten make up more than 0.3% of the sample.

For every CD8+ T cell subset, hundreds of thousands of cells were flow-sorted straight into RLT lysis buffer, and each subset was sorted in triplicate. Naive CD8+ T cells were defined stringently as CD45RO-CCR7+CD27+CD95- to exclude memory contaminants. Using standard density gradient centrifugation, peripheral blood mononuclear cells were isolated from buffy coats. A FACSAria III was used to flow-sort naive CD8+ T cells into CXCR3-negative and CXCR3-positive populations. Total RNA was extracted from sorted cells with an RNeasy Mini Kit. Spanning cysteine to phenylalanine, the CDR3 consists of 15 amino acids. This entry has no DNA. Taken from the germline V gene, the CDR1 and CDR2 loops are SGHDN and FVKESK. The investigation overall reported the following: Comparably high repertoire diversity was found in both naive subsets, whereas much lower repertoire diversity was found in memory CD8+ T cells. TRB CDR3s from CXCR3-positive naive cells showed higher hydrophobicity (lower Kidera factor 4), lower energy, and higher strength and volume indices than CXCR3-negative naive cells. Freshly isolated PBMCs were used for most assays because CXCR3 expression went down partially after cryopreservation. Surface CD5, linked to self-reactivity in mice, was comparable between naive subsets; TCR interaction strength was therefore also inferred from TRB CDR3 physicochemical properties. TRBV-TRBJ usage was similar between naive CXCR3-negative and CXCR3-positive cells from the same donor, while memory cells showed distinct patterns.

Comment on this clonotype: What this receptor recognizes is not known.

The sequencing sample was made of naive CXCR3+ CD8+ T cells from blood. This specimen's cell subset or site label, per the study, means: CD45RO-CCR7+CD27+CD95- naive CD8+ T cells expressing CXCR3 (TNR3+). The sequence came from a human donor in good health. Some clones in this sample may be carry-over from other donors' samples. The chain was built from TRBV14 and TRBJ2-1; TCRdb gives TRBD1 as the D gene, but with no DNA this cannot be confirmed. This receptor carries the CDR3 CASSQLVGPYNEQFF.